This TCR beta chain was observed in a study of molecular identifiers for immune sequencing clone quantification. CDR1 is MNHNY, CDR2 SVGAGI, per germline (reference sequence). This CDR3 region has 14 residues. This clonotype was seen just once. A much larger clone differs by one base, so this may be a read error. TCRdb used MiXCR to reprocess the PCR reads, holding one entry per CDR3 protein. The data contain some 590,000 distinct CDR3 sequences, about 25% of them singletons. V usage is TRBV6-6 and J usage is TRBJ1-5; 7 nucleotides align to TRBD1. The sample consisted of naive CD8+ T cells from blood, with Jurkat cell RNA spiked in. As to subset: FACS-sorted CD8+CD4-CCR7+CD45RA+ naive T cells. This sequence originates from a human donor in good health. Some libraries in this study had Jurkat cell RNA spiked in. CDR3 nucleotides: TGTGCCAGCAGCCCGACAGGGAAGAACCAGCCCCAGCGTTTT. This codes for CASSPTGKNQPQRF.